Presented here are 21 T cell receptor beta chains from one specimen sequenced in a study of cytotoxic CD8 clonotypes in ibrutinib-treated CLL. Generated by immunoSEQ multiplex PCR, the TCRdb table keeps only in-frame clones and is missing some. Among under 30,000 clones listed, about 70% were seen once. This sample comprised PBMCs, obtained after 36 months of ibrutinib treatment. Receptor source: a human donor with chronic lymphocytic leukemia.

Only a few counts were recorded for this clone. This sequence joins TRBV4-1 and TRBJ2-2, with a weak D call TRBD1 (5 bases). This CDR3 region has 15 residues. The V end was cut by 3 bases, the J end by 0 bases, with 8 bases between. Germline V gene data show CDR1 as MGHRA and CDR2 as YSYEKL. CDR3 sequence (DNA): TGCGCCAGCAGCCACAGGGTTGCGAACACCGGGGAGCTGTTTTTT. It translates to CASSHRVANTGELFF.

V usage is TRBV11-2 and J usage is TRBJ1-2; the D gene is possibly TRBD1 (5 bases). The V end lost 2 bases, the J end lost 5 bases, and 21 bases lay between the germline ends. CDR1 and CDR2 from the germline V gene are SGHAT and FQNNGV. The CDR3 sequence is 17 residues long. CDR3 sequence reads: CASSLMSGTLGRYGYTF. In DNA, the CDR3 is TGTGCCAGCAGCTTAATGTCTGGGACCCTGGGGAGGTATGGCTACACCTTC.

The chain carries TRBV5-8 and TRBJ2-7, with 7 positions matching TRBD1. CDR3 length: 14 amino acids. Losses at the gene ends were 2 bases for V and 5 bases for J; bases not matched to a gene: 7. CDR1 is SGHTS and CDR2 is YDEGEE in the germline V gene. CDR3 loop: CASSFTGVIDEQYF. In DNA form, the CDR3 reads TGTGCCAGCAGCTTTACAGGGGTGATCGACGAGCAGTACTTC.

The chain is built from TRBV5-1 and TRBJ2-7; the match to TRBD1 covers 9 bases. Germline values: CDR1 SGHRS, CDR2 YFSETQ. V dropped 0 bases and J dropped 2; count of bases not matched to a gene: 3. The CDR3 totals 15 residues. DNA of the CDR3: TGCGCCAGCAGCTTGGGACAGGGGGTTACCTACGAGCAGTACTTC. It encodes CASSLGQGVTYEQYF.

A note on this clone: The junction shows a germline mismatch at one end, possibly a read error. The V and J genes are TRBV2 and TRBJ1-4; D is possibly TRBD1 (5 bases). CDR3 size: 15 residues. CDR1 is SNHLY and CDR2 is FYNNEI in the germline V gene. The CDR3 reads CASSRDEWGNGKLFF. CDR3 bases: TGTGCCAGCAGTCGGGACGAGTGGGGGAATGGAAAACTGTTTTTT.

The CDR3 bases are TGTGCCAGCAGTTACTCAGGGACGCTTGAAGCTTTCTTT. Amino acid sequence: CASSYSGTLEAFF. This chain joins TRBV6-5 and TRBJ1-1, with a possible D match to TRBD1 (5 bases). The germline CDR1 and CDR2 sequences are MNHEY and SVGAGI. Trimming stripped 0 bases from V and 7 bases from J, with 9 bases between. This CDR3 is built from 13 residues.

There are a few counts of this clone. The rearrangement links TRBV5-1 to TRBJ2-5; tentative D call: TRBD1 (5 bases). This CDR3 has 16 residues. In germline, CDR1 is SGHRS, CDR2 YFSETQ. Trimming cost V 0 bases and J 4 bases, with 16 bases left between them. The CDR3 sequence is CASSLASQGTGETQYF. CDR3 in DNA: TGCGCCAGCAGCTTGGCCTCCCAGGGAACAGGAGAGACCCAGTACTTC.

The rearrangement links TRBV5-4 to TRBJ1-1; no clear D gene. This CDR3 has 13 amino acids. The germline V and J ends were trimmed by 4 bases and 2 bases, with 9 bases remaining between them. Germline V gene data show CDR1 as SGHNT and CDR2 as YYREEE (reference sequence). In DNA form, the CDR3 reads TGTGCCAGCAGCCCTTACCAAAACACTGAAGCTTTCTTT. Encoded protein: CASSPYQNTEAFF.

By share, this clone counts as medium-sized. The chain joins TRBV9 to TRBJ2-1, with TRBD2 identical over 8 bases. The CDR3 extends over 12 amino acids. Germline V gene sequence: CDR1 SGDLS, CDR2 YYNGEE. V gave up 5 bases and J gave up 6 bases; unmatched junction bases: 1. The CDR3 nucleotides are TGTGCCAGCAGGGGGACTAGCAATGAGCAGTTCTTC. This sequence encodes CASRGTSNEQFF.

The chain recombines TRBV6-1 with TRBJ2-3; 9 bases map to TRBD2. Per germline, CDR1 MNHNS and CDR2 SASEGT. Trimming took 6 bases from V and 1 from J; bases not matched to a gene: 2. There are 14 residues in the CDR3. The CDR3 loop is CASSLAGGTDTQYF. The CDR3 DNA is TGTGCCAGCAGCTTAGCGGGGGGCACAGATACGCAGTATTTT.

The chain couples TRBV4-1 to TRBJ1-2; no definite D call. Germline CDR1 is MGHRA and CDR2 is YSYEKL. The CDR3 is 15 amino acids. V dropped 0 bases and J dropped 4 bases, with 12 bases sitting between them. Here the CDR3 DNA reads TGCGCCAGCAGCCAAGATTACACAGTTGCCTATGGCTACACCTTC. Residues: CASSQDYTVAYGYTF.

CDR3 sequence: CASSPYDTRLNTEAFF. In nucleotides, the CDR3 is TGTGCCAGCTCCCCCTATGACACGAGACTGAACACTGAAGCTTTCTTT. The chain carries TRBV18 and TRBJ1-1; D is unresolved. The CDR3 loop spans 16 amino acids. V lost 6 bases and J lost 0, with 17 bases in between. CDR1 and CDR2 (germline): KGHSH, LQKENI. Looking up the rest from reference TRBV18 and TRBJ1-1 gives the full variable domain: NAGVMQNPRHLVRRRGQEARLRCSPMKGHSHVYWYRQLPEEGLKFMVYLQKENIIDESGMPKERFSAEFPKEGPSILRIQQVVRGDSAAYFCASSPYDTRLNTEAFFGQGTRLTVV.

V usage is TRBV6-1 and J usage is TRBJ2-3, with D tentatively TRBD1 or TRBD2 (5 bases each). The V end was cut by 4 bases, the J end by 0 bases, with 11 bases between. CDR1 MNHNS and CDR2 SASEGT come from the germline V gene. This CDR3 contains 15 residues. The DNA for the CDR3 is TGTGCCAGCAGTGGACTTGAGGGGAGCACAGATACGCAGTATTTT. Protein sequence: CASSGLEGSTDTQYF.

The chain joins TRBV7-2 to TRBJ2-5; maybe TRBD1 (6 bases). V was shortened by 1 base and J by 0 bases, with 9 bases between the two germline ends. The CDR3 runs 15 residues. Germline V gives CDR1 SGHTA, CDR2 FQGNSA. The CDR3 sequence: CASSLGRGHQETQYF. The CDR3 DNA sequence: TGTGCCAGCAGCTTAGGCAGGGGACACCAAGAGACCCAGTACTTC.

This clone was found a few times. The genes are TRBV9 and TRBJ1-1, with D possibly TRBD1 on 5 matching bases. The CDR3 has 14 residues. Germline CDR1 reads SGDLS; CDR2 reads YYNGEE. V lost 4 bases and J lost 10, with 20 bases in between. CDR3 sequence: CASSPREEGLSAFF. DNA of the CDR3: TGTGCCAGCAGCCCTAGAGAGGAGGGGCTATCAGCTTTCTTT.

This rearrangement joins TRBV28 to TRBJ2-7, with 7 bases matching TRBD1. CDR3 length equals 14 residues. From germline, CDR1 is MDHEN and CDR2 SYDVKM. V shed 0 bases, J shed 5 bases, and the junction held 4 bases outside the gene matches. This CDR3 reads CASSLWDRNDEQYF. The CDR3 DNA reads as TGTGCCAGCAGTTTATGGGACAGGAACGACGAGCAGTACTTC.

This chain connects TRBV5-6 to TRBJ1-1; D unclear. The V gene's germline CDR1 is SGHDT and CDR2 YYEEEE. The CDR3 is made up of 12 amino acids. With 4 bases removed from V and 4 bases from J, the gap between germline ends came to 8 bases. The CDR3 protein is CASSLLSTEAFF. CDR3 nucleotide sequence: TGTGCCAGCAGCCTCCTGAGCACTGAAGCTTTCTTT.

The V call is TRBV30, the J call TRBJ1-3; D remains unclear. V lost 3 bases, J lost 0 bases, and 12 bases lay in between. This CDR3 is built from 15 residues. Germline V lookup: CDR1 GTSNPN, CDR2 SVGIG (reference sequence). The CDR3: CAWSSRVLSGNTIYF. DNA of the CDR3: TGTGCCTGGAGCTCCCGGGTCCTCTCTGGAAACACCATATATTTT.

V usage is TRBV25-1 and J usage is TRBJ1-6, with 12 bases matching TRBD1. With 2 bases clipped from V and 9 bases from J, the junction kept 5 bases outside the gene matches. Per the germline V gene, CDR1 is MGHDK and CDR2 is SYGVNS. CDR3 length: 16 amino acids. The CDR3 bases are TGTGCCAGCAGTGAACCTCCGGGACAGGGGGCTTCACCCCTCCACTTT. This gives the protein CASSEPPGQGASPLHF.

This chain connects TRBV2 to TRBJ2-1; no firm D call. The CDR3 runs 11 residues. CDR1 SNHLY and CDR2 FYNNEI come from the germline V gene. Trimming removed 5 bases at V and 7 bases at J, with 6 bases between. CDR3 in DNA: TGTGCCAGCAGTCAGTTAAATGAGCAGTTCTTC. Translation: CASSQLNEQFF. The whole variable domain, remainder taken from reference TRBV2 and TRBJ2-1, is EPEVTQTPSHQVTQMGQEVILRCVPISNHLYFYWYRQILGQKVEFLVSFYNNEISEKSEIFDDQFSVERPDGSNFTLKIRSTKLEDSAMYFCASSQLNEQFFGPGTRLTVL.

The chain has TRBV15 and TRBJ1-5; D is ambiguous. CDR1 is LNHNV, CDR2 YYDKDF, per germline (reference sequence). The V end lost 0 bases, the J end lost 1 base, and 10 bases lay between the germline ends. The CDR3 extends over 16 amino acids. CDR3 region: CATSRESPGSNQPQHF. CDR3 bases: TGTGCCACCAGCAGAGAAAGTCCTGGAAGCAATCAGCCCCAGCATTTT. Drawing the rest from reference TRBV15 and TRBJ1-5, the complete variable domain is DAMVIQNPRYQVTQFGKPVTLSCSQTLNHNVMYWYQQKSSQAPKLLFHYYDKDFNNEADTPDNFQSRRPNTSFCFLDIRSPGLGDTAMYLCATSRESPGSNQPQHFGDGTRLSIL.